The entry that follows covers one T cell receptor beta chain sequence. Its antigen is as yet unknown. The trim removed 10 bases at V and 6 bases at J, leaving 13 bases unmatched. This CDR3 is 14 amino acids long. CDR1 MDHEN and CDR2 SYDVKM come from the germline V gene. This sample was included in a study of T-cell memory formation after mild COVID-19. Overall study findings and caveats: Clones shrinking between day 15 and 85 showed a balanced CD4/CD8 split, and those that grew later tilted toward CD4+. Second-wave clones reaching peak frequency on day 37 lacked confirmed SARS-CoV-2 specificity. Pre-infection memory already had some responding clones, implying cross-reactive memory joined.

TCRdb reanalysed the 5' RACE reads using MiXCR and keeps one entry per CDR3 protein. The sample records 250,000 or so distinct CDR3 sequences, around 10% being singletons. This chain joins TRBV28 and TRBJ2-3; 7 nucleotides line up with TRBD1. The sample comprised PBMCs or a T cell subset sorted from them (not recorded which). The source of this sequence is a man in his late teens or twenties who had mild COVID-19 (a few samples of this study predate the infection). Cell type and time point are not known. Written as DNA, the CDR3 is TGTGCCACTAAGGACAGGAGAGGGAGTGATACGCAGTATTTT. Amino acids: CATKDRRGSDTQYF.